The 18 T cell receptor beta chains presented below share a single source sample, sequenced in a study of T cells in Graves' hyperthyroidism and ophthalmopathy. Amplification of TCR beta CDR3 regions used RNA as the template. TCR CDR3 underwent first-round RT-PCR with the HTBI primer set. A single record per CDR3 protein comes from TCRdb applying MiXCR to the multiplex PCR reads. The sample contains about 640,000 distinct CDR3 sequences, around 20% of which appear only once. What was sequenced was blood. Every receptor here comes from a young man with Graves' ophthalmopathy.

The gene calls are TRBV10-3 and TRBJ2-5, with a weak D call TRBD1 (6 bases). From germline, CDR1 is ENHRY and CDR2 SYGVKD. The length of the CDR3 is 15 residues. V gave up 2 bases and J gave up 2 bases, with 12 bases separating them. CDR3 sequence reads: CAISELWTAQETQYF. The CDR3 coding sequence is TGTGCCATCAGTGAGCTATGGACAGCACAAGAGACCCAGTACTTC.

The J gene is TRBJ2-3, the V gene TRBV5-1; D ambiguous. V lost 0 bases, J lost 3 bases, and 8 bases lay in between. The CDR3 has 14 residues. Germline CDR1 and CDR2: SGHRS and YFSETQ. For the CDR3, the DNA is TGCGCCAGCAGCTTGGCCTTCGGAACAGATACGCAGTATTTT. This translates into CASSLAFGTDTQYF.

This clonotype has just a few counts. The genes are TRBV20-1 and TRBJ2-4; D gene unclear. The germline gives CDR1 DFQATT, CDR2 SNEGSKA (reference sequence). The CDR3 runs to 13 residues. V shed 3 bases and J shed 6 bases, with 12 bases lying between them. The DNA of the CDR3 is TGCAGTGCTAGTGGGCCTAACGGAAACATTCAGTACTTC. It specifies CSASGPNGNIQYF.

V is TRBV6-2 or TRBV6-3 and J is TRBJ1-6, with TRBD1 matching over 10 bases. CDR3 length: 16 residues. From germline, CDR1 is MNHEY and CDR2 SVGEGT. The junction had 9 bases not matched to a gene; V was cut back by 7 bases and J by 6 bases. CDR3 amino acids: CASTTGTGVGNSPLHF. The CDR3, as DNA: TGTGCCAGCACCACCGGGACAGGGGTCGGTAATTCACCCCTCCACTTT.

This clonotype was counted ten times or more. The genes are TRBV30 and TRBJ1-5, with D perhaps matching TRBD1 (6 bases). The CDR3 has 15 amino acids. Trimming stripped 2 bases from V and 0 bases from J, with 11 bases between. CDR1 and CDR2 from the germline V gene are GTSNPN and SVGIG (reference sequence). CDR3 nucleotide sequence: TGTGCCTGGAGTAGGGGGTTACCTAGCAATCAGCCCCAGCATTTT. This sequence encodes CAWSRGLPSNQPQHF.

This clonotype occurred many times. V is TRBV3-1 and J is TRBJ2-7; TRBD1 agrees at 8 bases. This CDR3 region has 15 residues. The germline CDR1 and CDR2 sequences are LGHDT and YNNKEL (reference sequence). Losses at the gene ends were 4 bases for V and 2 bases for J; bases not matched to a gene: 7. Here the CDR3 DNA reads TGTGCCAGCAGCCCAACAGGGGGACCGACCTACGAGCAGTACTTC. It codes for CASSPTGGPTYEQYF.

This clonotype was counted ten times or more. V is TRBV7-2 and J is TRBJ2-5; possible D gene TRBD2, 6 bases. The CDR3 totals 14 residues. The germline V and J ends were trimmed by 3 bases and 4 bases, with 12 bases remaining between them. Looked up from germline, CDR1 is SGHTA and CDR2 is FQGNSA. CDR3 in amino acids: CASSFLRAGETQYF. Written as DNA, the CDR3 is TGTGCCAGCAGCTTCCTTAGAGCGGGAGAGACCCAGTACTTC.

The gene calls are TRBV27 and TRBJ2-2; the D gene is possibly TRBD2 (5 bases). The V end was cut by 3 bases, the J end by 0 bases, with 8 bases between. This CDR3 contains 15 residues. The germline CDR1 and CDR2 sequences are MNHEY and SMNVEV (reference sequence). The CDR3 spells CASSLVRANTGELFF. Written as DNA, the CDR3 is TGTGCCAGCAGTTTGGTGCGGGCGAACACCGGGGAGCTGTTTTTT.

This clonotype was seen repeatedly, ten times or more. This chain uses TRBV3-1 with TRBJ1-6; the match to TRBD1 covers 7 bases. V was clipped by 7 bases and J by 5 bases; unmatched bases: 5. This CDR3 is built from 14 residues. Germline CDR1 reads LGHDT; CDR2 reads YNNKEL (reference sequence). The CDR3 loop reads CASNKGQNNSPLHF. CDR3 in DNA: TGTGCCAGCAATAAGGGACAGAATAATTCACCCCTCCACTTT.

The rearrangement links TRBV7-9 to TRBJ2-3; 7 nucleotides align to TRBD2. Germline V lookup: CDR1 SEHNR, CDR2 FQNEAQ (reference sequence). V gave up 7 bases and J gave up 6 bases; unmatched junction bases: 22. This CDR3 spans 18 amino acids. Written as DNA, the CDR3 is TGTGCCAGCACCCCTTCGGGAGGCGGGGGTGGAACACGGGATACGCAGTATTTT. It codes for CASTPSGGGGGTRDTQYF.

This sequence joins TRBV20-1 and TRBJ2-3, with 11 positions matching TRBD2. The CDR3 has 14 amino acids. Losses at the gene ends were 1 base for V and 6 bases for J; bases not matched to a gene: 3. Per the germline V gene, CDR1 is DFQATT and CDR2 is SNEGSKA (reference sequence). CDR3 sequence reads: CSARVAGGPDTQYF. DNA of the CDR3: TGCAGTGCTAGAGTAGCGGGAGGGCCCGATACGCAGTATTTT.

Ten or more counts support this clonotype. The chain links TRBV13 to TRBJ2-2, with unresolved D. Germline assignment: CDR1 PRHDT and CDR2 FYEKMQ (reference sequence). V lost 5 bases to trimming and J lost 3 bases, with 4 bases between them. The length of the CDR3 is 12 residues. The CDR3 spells CASSPYTGELFF. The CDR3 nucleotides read TGTGCCAGCAGCCCGTACACCGGGGAGCTGTTTTTT.

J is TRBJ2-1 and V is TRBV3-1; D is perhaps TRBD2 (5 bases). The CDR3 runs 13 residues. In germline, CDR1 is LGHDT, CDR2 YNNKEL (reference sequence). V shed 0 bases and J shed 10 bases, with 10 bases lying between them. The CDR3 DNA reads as TGTGCCAGCAGCCAAGAGGGCTGGAGGGAGCAGTTCTTC. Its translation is CASSQEGWREQFF.

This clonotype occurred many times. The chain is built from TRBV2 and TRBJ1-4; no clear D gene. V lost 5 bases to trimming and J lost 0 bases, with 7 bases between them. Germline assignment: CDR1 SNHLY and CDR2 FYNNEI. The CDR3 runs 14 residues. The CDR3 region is CASSITATNEKLFF. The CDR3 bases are TGTGCCAGCAGTATCACTGCAACTAATGAAAAACTGTTTTTT.

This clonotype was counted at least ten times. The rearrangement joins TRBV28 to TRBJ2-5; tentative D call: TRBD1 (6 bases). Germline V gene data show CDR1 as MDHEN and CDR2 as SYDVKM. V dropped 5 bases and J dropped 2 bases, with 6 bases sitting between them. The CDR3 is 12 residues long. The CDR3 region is CASSGQQETQYF. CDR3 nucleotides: TGTGCCAGCAGTGGACAGCAAGAGACCCAGTACTTC.

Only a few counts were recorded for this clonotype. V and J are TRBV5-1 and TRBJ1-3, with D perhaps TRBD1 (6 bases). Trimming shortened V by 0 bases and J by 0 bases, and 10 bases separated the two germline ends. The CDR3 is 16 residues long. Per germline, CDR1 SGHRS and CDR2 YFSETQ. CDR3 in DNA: TGCGCCAGCAGCTTGGCCGGGGGCGGCTCTGGAAACACCATATATTTT. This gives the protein CASSLAGGGSGNTIYF.

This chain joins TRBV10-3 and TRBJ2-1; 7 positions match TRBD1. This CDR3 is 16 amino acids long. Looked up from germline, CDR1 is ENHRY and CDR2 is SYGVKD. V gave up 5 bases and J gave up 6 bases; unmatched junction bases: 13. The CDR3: CAISKTGTENSNEQFF. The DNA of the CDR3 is TGTGCCATCAGTAAAACCGGGACAGAGAATTCCAATGAGCAGTTCTTC.

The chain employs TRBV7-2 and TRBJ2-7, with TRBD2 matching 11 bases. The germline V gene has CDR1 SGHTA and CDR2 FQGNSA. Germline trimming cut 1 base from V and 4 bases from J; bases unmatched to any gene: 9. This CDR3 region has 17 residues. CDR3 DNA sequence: TGTGCCAGCAGCTTAGGCCAACTAGCGGGAGTACTGTACGAGCAGTACTTC. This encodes CASSLGQLAGVLYEQYF.